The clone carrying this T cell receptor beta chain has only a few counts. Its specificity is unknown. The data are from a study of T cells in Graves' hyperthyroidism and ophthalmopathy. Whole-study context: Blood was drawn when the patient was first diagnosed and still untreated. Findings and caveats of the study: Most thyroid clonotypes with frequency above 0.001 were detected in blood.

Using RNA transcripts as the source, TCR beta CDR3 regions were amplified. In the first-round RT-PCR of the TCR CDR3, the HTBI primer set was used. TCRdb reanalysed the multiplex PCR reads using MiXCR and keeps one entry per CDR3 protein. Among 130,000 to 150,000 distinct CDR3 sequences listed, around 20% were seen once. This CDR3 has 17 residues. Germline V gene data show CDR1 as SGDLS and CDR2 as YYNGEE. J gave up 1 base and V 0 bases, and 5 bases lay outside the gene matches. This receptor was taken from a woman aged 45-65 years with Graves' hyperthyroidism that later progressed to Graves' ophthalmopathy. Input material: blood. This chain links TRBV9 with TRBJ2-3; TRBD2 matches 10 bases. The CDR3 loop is CASSVALAGVGTDTQYF. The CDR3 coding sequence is TGTGCCAGCAGCGTAGCCCTAGCGGGAGTTGGCACAGATACGCAGTATTTT.